A single sample gave rise to the 7 T cell receptor beta chains below, sequenced in a study of blood T cells in healthy people across ages. Primed by a sample-barcoded 5' primer and a J-beta primer mix, a second PCR proceeded for 7 to 11 cycles. From the 5' RACE reads, TCRdb called clonotypes with MiXCR, one entry per CDR3 protein. The sample includes some 1.8 million distinct CDR3 sequences, roughly two fifths of them seen just once. The sample taken for sequencing was blood. The source is a human donor in good health.

The gene calls are TRBV2 and TRBJ1-1; 10 bases match TRBD1. The CDR3 has 16 residues. Germline CDR1 reads SNHLY; CDR2 reads FYNNEI. J gave up 4 bases and V 7 bases, and 12 bases lay outside the gene matches. The CDR3 DNA follows: TGTGCCAGCAAGATTCGACAGGGGGCAATGGGCACTGAAGCTTTCTTT. Amino acids: CASKIRQGAMGTEAFF.

This chain links TRBV9 with TRBJ2-3; 8 bases align to TRBD1. The CDR3 is 15 residues long. CDR1 and CDR2 from the germline V gene are SGDLS and YYNGEE. V dropped 3 bases and J dropped 2; count of bases not matched to a gene: 5. The CDR3: CASSAQGVPTDTQYF. CDR3 DNA: TGTGCCAGCAGCGCACAGGGGGTGCCCACAGATACGCAGTATTTT.

The chain uses TRBV6-5 and TRBJ2-3, with a weak D call TRBD1 (5 bases). Germline V lookup: CDR1 MNHEY, CDR2 SVGAGI. With 5 bases removed from V and 3 bases from J, the gap between germline ends came to 18 bases. The CDR3 covers 16 residues. DNA for the CDR3: TGTGCCAGCAGTCCCCGACAGAATGTGAGAACAGATACGCAGTATTTT. Protein: CASSPRQNVRTDTQYF.

V gene TRBV4-3 combines with J gene TRBJ2-4; D is perhaps TRBD1 (6 bases). The J call may be incorrect, as the DNA end agrees better with TRBJ2-7. The CDR3 has 15 residues. Looked up from germline, CDR1 is LGHNA and CDR2 is YSLEER. CDR3 region: CASSQGRGPYYEQYF. The CDR3, as DNA: TGCGCCAGCAGCCAAGGCAGGGGACCTTACTACGAGCAGTACTTC.

The J gene is TRBJ1-1, the V gene TRBV29-1; the D gene is possibly TRBD1 (5 bases). Trimming took off 2 bases at V and 8 bases at J, with 15 bases between the two ends. Germline-derived CDR1 and CDR2 are SQVTM and ANQGSEA. This CDR3 is 13 amino acids long. CDR3 sequence reads: CSVELGRGVEAFF. For the CDR3, the DNA is TGCAGCGTTGAACTTGGTCGGGGGGTGGAAGCTTTCTTT.

V and J are TRBV7-2 and TRBJ2-5; 11 nucleotides align to TRBD2. The J segment lost 4 bases and the V segment lost 5 bases, leaving 9 bases of the junction unmatched. The CDR3 totals 16 residues. Germline V CDR1 and CDR2: SGHTA, FQGNSA. The CDR3: CASSLRLAGRVETQYF. CDR3 in DNA: TGTGCCAGCAGCCTACGACTAGCGGGGCGGGTAGAGACCCAGTACTTC. Complete variable domain (other parts from reference TRBV7-2 and TRBJ2-5): GAGVSQSPSNKVTEKGKDVELRCDPISGHTALYWYRQSLGQGLEFLIYFQGNSAPDKSGLPSDRFSAERTGGSVSTLTIQRTQQEDSAVYLCASSLRLAGRVETQYFGPGTRLLVL.

This clonotype has at least ten counts. J is TRBJ2-1 and V is TRBV29-1, with D unclear. The CDR3 extends over 11 amino acids. V gave up 5 bases and J gave up 10 bases, with 12 bases separating them. CDR1 and CDR2 from the germline V gene are SQVTM and ANQGSEA. CDR3 residues: CSVLVDVEQFF. The DNA for the CDR3 is TGCAGCGTTTTGGTAGACGTCGAGCAGTTCTTC.